This T cell receptor beta chain was obtained from a study of vaccination and CD4 T cells after COVID-19. The overall study: Cultures that served as controls received a CEFX pool, an HIV-1 Nef pool, or no peptide.

This clonotype is a singleton in its sample. Its specificity is not known. With the Oncomine TCR Beta short-read assay, DNA from cultured CD4+ T cells was sequenced. Via MiXCR, TCRdb re-called the PCR reads, giving one row per CDR3 protein. The table has around 26,000 distinct CDR3 sequences, less than 50% seen once. The sample's treatment: roughly 11-day PBMC culture with coronavirus spike peptide pools or control peptides (ViraFEST assay). Positive PCR results dated from March to December 2020, before the US Alpha, Beta and Delta variants. The V gene lost 7 bases and the J gene lost 4 bases, with 19 bases spanning the gap. This CDR3 comprises 15 residues. The germline gives CDR1 ENHRY, CDR2 SYGVKD.

This clonotype was obtained from a human donor who had recovered from COVID-19. The sample comprised CD4+ T cells from blood, cultured in vitro. The V call is TRBV10-3, the J call TRBJ2-5; weak D call: TRBD1 (6 bases). CDR3 in DNA: TGTGCCATCACCGACCCGTGGTTGGGGGCAGAGACCCAGTACTTC. Translating it yields CAITDPWLGAETQYF.